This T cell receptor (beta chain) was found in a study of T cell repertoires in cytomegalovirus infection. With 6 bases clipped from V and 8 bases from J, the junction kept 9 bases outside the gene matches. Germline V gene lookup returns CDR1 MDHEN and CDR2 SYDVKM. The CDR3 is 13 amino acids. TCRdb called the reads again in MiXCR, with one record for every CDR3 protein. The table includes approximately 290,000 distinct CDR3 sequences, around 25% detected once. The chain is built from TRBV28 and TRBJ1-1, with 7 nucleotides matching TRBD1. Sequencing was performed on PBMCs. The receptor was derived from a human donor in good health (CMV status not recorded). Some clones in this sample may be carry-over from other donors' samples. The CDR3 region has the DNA TGTGCCAGCAGCCGAGGGACAGCTAGAGAAGCTTTCTTT. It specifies CASSRGTAREAFF.